These T cell receptor beta chains were read from a single sample in a study of OX40 agonist ivuxolimab in advanced cancers. Some clones are missing from TCRdb's copy, which holds only in-frame ones; the method was immunoSEQ multiplex PCR. The sample has around 75,000 clones; over 85% are singletons. The source material was CD4+ or CD8+ T cells sorted from blood, sampled in a trial of the OX40 agonist ivuxolimab. These receptors came from an adult with an advanced solid tumor such as melanoma, head and neck, liver or kidney cancer. CDR3s include the opening cysteine and the closing phenylalanine or tryptophan. D genes are given only for firm matches. Expanded clones get a size class; other rows say once, few or many, or leave the size out.

abundance: many; v_gene: TRBV6-4; d_gene: NA; j_gene: TRBJ1-1; CDR3aa: CASSGRVGDTEAFF
abundance: once; v_gene: TRBV19; d_gene: NA; j_gene: TRBJ2-3; CDR3aa: CASSTPAVADTQYF
abundance: NA; v_gene: TRBV5-6; d_gene: TRBD2; j_gene: TRBJ2-1; CDR3aa: CASSLGLANGNEQFF
abundance: NA; v_gene: TRBV7-2; d_gene: NA; j_gene: TRBJ1-5; CDR3aa: CASSPGRHSNQPQHF
abundance: NA; v_gene: TRBV5-1; d_gene: NA; j_gene: TRBJ2-1; CDR3aa: CASSLDGLNNEQFF
abundance: NA; v_gene: TRBV28; d_gene: NA; j_gene: TRBJ1-2; CDR3aa: CASSLGQGPSYGYTF
abundance: few; v_gene: TRBV18; d_gene: NA; j_gene: TRBJ1-3; CDR3aa: CASSPPPLSAGNTIYF
abundance: NA; v_gene: TRBV6-6; d_gene: TRBD1; j_gene: TRBJ1-2; CDR3aa: CASSYSQGANGYTF
abundance: once; v_gene: TRBV5-1; d_gene: NA; j_gene: TRBJ2-2; CDR3aa: CASNPTGTNTGELFF
abundance: NA; v_gene: TRBV5-6; d_gene: NA; j_gene: TRBJ2-6; CDR3aa: CASSLVAGAISGANVLTF
abundance: NA; v_gene: TRBV28; d_gene: NA; j_gene: TRBJ1-4; CDR3aa: CASSLTAINEKLFF
abundance: NA; v_gene: TRBV29-1; d_gene: NA; j_gene: TRBJ2-5; CDR3aa: CSVGRGEWETQYF
abundance: NA; v_gene: TRBV27; d_gene: NA; j_gene: TRBJ2-1; CDR3aa: CASSLSGSAMTYNEQFF
abundance: NA; v_gene: TRBV5-1; d_gene: NA; j_gene: TRBJ1-1; CDR3aa: CASSWGQENTEAFF
abundance: NA; v_gene: TRBV11-2; d_gene: TRBD2; j_gene: TRBJ2-7; CDR3aa: CASSSGGGFYSYEQYF
abundance: NA; v_gene: TRBV7-2; d_gene: NA; j_gene: TRBJ2-5; CDR3aa: CASSFGQETQYF
abundance: NA; v_gene: TRBV5-1; d_gene: NA; j_gene: TRBJ2-3; CDR3aa: CASSLPDPGVVVYF
abundance: NA; v_gene: TRBV29-1; d_gene: NA; j_gene: TRBJ2-7; CDR3aa: CSVETQRDEQYF